This TCR beta chain originates from a study of T cells after yellow fever vaccination. Many counts were recorded for this clonotype. TCRdb used MiXCR to reprocess the 5' RACE reads, holding one entry per CDR3 protein. The data contain approximately 300,000 distinct CDR3 sequences, about 10% of them singletons. The CDR3 totals 14 residues. V was shortened by 0 bases and J by 4 bases, with 10 bases between the two germline ends. CDR1 SGHKS and CDR2 YYEKEE come from the germline V gene (reference sequence). This clonotype was sampled from a man between 18 and 35 years old who received the YFV17D yellow fever vaccine. This chain connects TRBV5-5 to TRBJ2-5; possible D gene TRBD1, 6 bases. The sample in question was CD4+ T cells sorted from PBMCs, obtained 45 days after the yellow fever booster vaccination. CDR3 sequence: CASSLVGAAETQYF. CDR3 DNA sequence: TGTGCCAGCAGCTTGGTGGGGGCCGCAGAGACCCAGTACTTC.